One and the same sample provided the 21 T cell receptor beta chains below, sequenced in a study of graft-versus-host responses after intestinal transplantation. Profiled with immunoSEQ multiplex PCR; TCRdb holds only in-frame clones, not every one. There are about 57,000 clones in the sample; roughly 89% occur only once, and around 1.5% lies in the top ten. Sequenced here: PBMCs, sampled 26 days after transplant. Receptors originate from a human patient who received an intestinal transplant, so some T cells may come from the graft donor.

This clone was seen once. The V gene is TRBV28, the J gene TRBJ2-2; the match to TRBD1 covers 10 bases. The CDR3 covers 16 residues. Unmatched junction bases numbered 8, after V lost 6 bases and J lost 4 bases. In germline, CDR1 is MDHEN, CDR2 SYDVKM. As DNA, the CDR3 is TGTGCCAGCAGCTCGACAGGGGGCATTGCCACCGGGGAGCTGTTTTTT. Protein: CASSSTGGIATGELFF.

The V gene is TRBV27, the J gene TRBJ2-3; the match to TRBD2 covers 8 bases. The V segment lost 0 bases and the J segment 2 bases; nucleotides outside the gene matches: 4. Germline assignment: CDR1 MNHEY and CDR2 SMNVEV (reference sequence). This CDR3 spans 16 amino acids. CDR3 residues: CASSLSGGGPTDTQYF. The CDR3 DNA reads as TGTGCCAGCAGTTTATCCGGGGGGGGGCCCACAGATACGCAGTATTTT.

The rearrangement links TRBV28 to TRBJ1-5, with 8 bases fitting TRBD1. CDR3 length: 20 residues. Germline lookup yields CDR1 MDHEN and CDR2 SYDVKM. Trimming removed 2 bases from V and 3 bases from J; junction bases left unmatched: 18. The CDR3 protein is CASSLLYAKQGGNLNQPQHF. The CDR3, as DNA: TGTGCCAGCAGTTTACTCTACGCAAAACAGGGGGGCAACCTCAATCAGCCCCAGCATTTT.

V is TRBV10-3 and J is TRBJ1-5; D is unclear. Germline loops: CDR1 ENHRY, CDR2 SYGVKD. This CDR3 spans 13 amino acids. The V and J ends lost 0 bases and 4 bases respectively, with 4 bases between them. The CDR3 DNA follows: TGTGCCATCAGTGAGTCTGAGAATCAGCCCCAGCATTTT. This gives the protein CAISESENQPQHF.

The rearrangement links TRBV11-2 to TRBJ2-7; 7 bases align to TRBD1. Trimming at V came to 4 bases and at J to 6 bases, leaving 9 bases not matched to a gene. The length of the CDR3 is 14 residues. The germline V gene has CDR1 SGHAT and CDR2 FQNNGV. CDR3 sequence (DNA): TGTGCCAGCAGCTCCCCAAGACAGGGATCCGAGCAGTACTTC. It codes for CASSSPRQGSEQYF.

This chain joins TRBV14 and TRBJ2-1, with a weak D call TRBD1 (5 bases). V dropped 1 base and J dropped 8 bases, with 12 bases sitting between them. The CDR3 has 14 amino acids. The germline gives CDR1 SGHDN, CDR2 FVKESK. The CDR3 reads CASSQVARADEQFF. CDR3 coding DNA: TGTGCCAGCAGCCAAGTGGCCAGGGCGGATGAGCAGTTCTTC.

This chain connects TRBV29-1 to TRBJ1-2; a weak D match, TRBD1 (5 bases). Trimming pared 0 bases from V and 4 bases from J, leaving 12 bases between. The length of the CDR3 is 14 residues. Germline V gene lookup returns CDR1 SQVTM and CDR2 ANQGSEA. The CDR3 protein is CSVEEAGPGYGYTF. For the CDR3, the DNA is TGCAGCGTTGAAGAAGCAGGGCCTGGCTATGGCTACACCTTC.

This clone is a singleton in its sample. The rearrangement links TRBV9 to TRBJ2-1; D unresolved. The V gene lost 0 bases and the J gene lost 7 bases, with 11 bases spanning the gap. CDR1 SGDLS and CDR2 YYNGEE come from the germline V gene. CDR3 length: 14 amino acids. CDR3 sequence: CASSVADSWNEQFF. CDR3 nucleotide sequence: TGTGCCAGCAGCGTAGCGGATAGCTGGAATGAGCAGTTCTTC.

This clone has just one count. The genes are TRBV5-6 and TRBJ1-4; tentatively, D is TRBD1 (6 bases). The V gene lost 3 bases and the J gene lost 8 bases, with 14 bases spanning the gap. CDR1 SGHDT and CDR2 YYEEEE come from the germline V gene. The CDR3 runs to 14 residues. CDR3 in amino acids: CASSYRDTGEKLFF. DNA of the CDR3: TGTGCCAGCAGCTACCGGGACACGGGGGAAAAACTGTTTTTT.

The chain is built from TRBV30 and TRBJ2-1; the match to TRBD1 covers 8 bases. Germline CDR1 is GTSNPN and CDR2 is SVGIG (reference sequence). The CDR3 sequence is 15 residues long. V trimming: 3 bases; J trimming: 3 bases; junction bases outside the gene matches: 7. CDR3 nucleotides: TGTGCCTGGAGCTCCGGACAGGGAATCTACAATGAGCAGTTCTTC. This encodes CAWSSGQGIYNEQFF.

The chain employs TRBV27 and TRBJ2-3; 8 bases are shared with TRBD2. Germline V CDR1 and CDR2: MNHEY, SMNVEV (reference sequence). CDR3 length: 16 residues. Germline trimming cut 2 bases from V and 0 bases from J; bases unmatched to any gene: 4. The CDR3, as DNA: TGTGCCAGCAGTTTAGGCCTAGCGGGTAGCACAGATACGCAGTATTTT. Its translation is CASSLGLAGSTDTQYF.

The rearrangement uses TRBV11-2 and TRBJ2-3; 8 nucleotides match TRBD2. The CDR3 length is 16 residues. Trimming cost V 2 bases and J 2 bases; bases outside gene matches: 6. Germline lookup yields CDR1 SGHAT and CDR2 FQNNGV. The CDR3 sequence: CASSLFSGGTTDTQYF. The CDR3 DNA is TGTGCCAGCAGCTTATTTTCGGGGGGGACCACAGATACGCAGTATTTT.

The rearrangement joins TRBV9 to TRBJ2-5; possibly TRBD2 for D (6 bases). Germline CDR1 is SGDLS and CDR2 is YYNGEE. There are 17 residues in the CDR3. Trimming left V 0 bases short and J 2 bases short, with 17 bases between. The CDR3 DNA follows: TGTGCCAGCAGCGTAGGGATACAGCTAGCGTCTCAAGAGACCCAGTACTTC. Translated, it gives CASSVGIQLASQETQYF. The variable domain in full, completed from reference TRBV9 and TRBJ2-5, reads DSGVTQTPKHLITATGQRVTLRCSPRSGDLSVYWYQQSLDQGLQFLIQYYNGEERAKGNILERFSAQQFPDLHSELNLSSLELGDSALYFCASSVGIQLASQETQYFGPGTRLLVL.

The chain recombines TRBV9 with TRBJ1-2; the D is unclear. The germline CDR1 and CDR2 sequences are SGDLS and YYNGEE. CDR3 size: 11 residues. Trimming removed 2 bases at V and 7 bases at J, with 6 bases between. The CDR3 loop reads CASSVRSGYTF. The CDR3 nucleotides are TGTGCCAGCAGCGTCCGTTCTGGCTACACCTTC.

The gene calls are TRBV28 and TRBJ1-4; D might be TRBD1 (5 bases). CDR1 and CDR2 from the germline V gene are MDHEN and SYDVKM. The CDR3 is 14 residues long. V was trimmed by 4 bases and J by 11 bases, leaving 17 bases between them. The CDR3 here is CASSWEGPSIKLFF. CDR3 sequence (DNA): TGTGCCAGCAGTTGGGAGGGGCCCTCAATCAAACTGTTTTTT. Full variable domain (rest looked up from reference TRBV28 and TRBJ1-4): DVKVTQSSRYLVKRTGEKVFLECVQDMDHENMFWYRQDPGLGLRLIYFSYDVKMKEKGDIPEGYSVSREKKERFSLILESASTNQTSMYLCASSWEGPSIKLFFGSGTQLSVL.

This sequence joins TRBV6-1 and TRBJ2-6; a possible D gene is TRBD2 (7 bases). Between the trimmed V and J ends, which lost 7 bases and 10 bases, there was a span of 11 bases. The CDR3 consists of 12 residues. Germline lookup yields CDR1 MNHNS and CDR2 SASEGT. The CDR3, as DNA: TGTGCCAGCATGGGGGGGCTAAACGTCCTGACTTTC. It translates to CASMGGLNVLTF.

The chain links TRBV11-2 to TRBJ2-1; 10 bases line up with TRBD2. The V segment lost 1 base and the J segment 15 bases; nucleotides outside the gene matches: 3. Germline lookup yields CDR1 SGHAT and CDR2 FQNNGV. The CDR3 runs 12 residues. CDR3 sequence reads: CASSLVLAGVFF. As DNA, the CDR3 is TGTGCCAGCAGCTTAGTTCTAGCGGGGGTGTTCTTC.

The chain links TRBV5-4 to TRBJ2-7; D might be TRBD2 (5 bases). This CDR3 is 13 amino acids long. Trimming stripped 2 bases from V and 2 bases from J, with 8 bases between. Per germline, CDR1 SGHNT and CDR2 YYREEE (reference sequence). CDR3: CASSFGVAYEQYF. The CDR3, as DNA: TGTGCCAGCAGCTTCGGGGTCGCCTACGAGCAGTACTTC. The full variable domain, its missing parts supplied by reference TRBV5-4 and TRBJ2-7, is ETGVTQSPTHLIKTRGQQVTLRCSSQSGHNTVSWYQQALGQGPQFIFQYYREEENGRGNFPPRFSGLQFPNYSSELNVNALELDDSALYLCASSFGVAYEQYFGPGTRLTVT.

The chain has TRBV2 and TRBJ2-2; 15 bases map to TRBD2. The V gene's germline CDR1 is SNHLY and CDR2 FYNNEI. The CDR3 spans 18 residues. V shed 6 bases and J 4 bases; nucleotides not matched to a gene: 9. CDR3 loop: CASRAGLAGGPGTGELFF. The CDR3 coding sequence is TGTGCCAGCAGAGCCGGACTAGCGGGAGGGCCGGGCACCGGGGAGCTGTTTTTT.

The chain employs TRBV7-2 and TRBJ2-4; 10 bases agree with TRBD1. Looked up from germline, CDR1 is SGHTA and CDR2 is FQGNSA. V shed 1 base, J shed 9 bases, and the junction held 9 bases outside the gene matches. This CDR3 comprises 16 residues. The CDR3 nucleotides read TGTGCCAGCAGCTTAGGCCGGACAGGGGGGGCAGTCATTCAGTACTTC. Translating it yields CASSLGRTGGAVIQYF.

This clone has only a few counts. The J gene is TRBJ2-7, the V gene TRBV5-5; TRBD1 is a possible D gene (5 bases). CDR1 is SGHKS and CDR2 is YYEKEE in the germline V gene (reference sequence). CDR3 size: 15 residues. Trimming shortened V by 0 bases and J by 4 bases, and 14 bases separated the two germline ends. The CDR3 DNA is TGTGCCAGCAGCTTGGGGGGCCAGGTAGGGTACGAGCAGTACTTC. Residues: CASSLGGQVGYEQYF.